The clone carrying this T cell receptor (beta chain) was detected ten times or more. The data belong to a study of neurological immune-mediated disorders. The CDR3 covers 15 residues. V was pared by 0 bases and J by 4 bases, with 12 bases between. Germline CDR1 reads MGHDK; CDR2 reads SYGVNS. Synthesis of cDNA was performed by 5'RACE using 10-nucleotide random UMIs. TCRdb analysed the 5' RACE reads with MiXCR anew, one entry per CDR3 protein. The data show approximately 82,000 distinct CDR3 sequences, roughly an eighth seen once. V usage is TRBV25-1 and J usage is TRBJ2-5; D might be TRBD1 or TRBD2, each matching 5 bases. The sequence was obtained from a woman aged 45-65 years in good health. Specimen: PBMCs. DNA of the CDR3: TGTGCCAGCAGTGAATATATGGGGGACGCAGAGACCCAGTACTTC. Protein sequence: CASSEYMGDAETQYF.